The rows below give T cell receptor beta chains drawn from one sample of a study of cytomegalovirus exposure and HLA in healthy donors. Sequenced by immunoSEQ multiplex PCR; TCRdb stores in-frame clones only, minus some. The sample consists of about 150,000 clones, about 74% of them appearing once. Source material: PBMCs. The receptors come from a man between 18 and 35 years old in good health and CMV-seropositive. Both conserved end residues are part of each CDR3. A D gene is named only where the DNA matches it firmly. A clone size is listed for some rows: how often the clone was seen (once, few, many), or a class if it is expanded.

-	TRBV10-2	-	TRBJ2-2	CASRDPGTGELFF	TGCGCCAGCAGGGACCCGGGGACCGGGGAGCTGTTTTTT
-	TRBV10-3	-	TRBJ1-2	CAISEKQGLYGYTF	TGTGCCATCAGTGAGAAACAGGGTCTCTATGGCTACACCTTC
-	TRBV6-5	-	TRBJ2-1	CASSSPSGYFNEQFF	TGTGCCAGCAGTAGCCCGTCGGGGTACTTCAATGAGCAGTTCTTC
-	TRBV5-4	-	TRBJ1-2	CASSPPLGQLHGYTF	TGTGCCAGCAGCCCCCCCCTAGGACAGCTCCATGGCTACACCTTC
-	TRBV27	-	TRBJ2-3	CASSFISTDTQYF	TGTGCCAGCAGTTTTATCAGCACAGATACGCAGTATTTT
TRBD1	TRBV5-8	-	TRBJ1-4	CASSKRTGVAGEKLFF	TGTGCCAGCAGCAAACGGACAGGGGTAGCGGGCGAAAAACTGTTTTTT
TRBD2	TRBV19	-	TRBJ2-7	CASSPGLAGGHRPYEQYF	TGTGCCAGTAGTCCGGGACTAGCGGGAGGACACCGGCCCTACGAGCAGTACTTC
TRBD1	TRBV27	-	TRBJ2-7	CASSFSPGTGFHEQYF	TGTGCCAGCAGTTTCAGTCCCGGGACAGGGTTCCACGAGCAGTACTTC
-	TRBV7-9	-	TRBJ1-1	CASSLTNTEAFF	TGTGCCAGCAGCTTAACAAACACTGAAGCTTTCTTT
TRBD1	TRBV6-5	-	TRBJ1-2	CACRGGTYGYTF	TGTGCCTGCAGGGGGGGTACCTATGGCTACACCTTC
-	TRBV5-1	few	TRBJ2-6	CASSLAVTVGANVLTF	TGCGCCAGCAGCTTGGCTGTAACGGTTGGGGCCAACGTCCTGACTTTC
-	TRBV27	-	TRBJ1-6	CASSLGTAYNSPLHF	TGTGCCAGCAGTTTAGGCACAGCCTATAATTCACCCCTCCACTTT
TRBD1	TRBV6-5	-	TRBJ1-1	CASSKGAYSEAFF	TGTGCCAGCAGTAAGGGGGCGTACTCTGAAGCTTTCTTT
TRBD1	TRBV29-1	-	TRBJ1-2	CSVIRGQGRYGYTF	TGCAGCGTTATTCGGGGACAGGGAAGGTATGGCTACACCTTC
-	TRBV6-1	few	TRBJ2-7	CASSTGSSSYEQYF	TGTGCCAGCAGTACAGGGTCGAGCTCCTACGAGCAGTACTTC
-	TRBV29-1	few	TRBJ2-1	CQVSRPGNEQFF	TGCCAAGTAAGCAGACCAGGGAATGAGCAGTTCTTC
-	TRBV18	-	TRBJ2-3	CASSSQTKTDTQYF	TGTGCCAGCTCATCTCAAACTAAAACAGATACGCAGTATTTT
TRBD1	TRBV7-9	-	TRBJ2-7	CASTSGRTGTYEQYF	TGTGCCAGCACTTCCGGTCGGACAGGAACTTACGAGCAGTACTTC
-	TRBV25-1	-	TRBJ1-1	CASSDWGQNTEAFF	TGTGCCAGCAGTGACTGGGGACAGAACACTGAAGCTTTCTTT
-	TRBV29-1	-	TRBJ2-5	CSVSPGVQTQYF	TGCAGCGTTTCCCCCGGGGTGCAGACCCAGTACTTC
-	TRBV27	-	TRBJ2-6	CASSLSIGAGANVLTF	TGTGCCAGCAGTTTATCGATAGGGGCTGGGGCCAACGTCCTGACTTTC
-	TRBV4-1	-	TRBJ1-1	CASRGVLLNTEAFF	TGCGCCAGCAGGGGCGTCTTACTTAACACTGAAGCTTTCTTT